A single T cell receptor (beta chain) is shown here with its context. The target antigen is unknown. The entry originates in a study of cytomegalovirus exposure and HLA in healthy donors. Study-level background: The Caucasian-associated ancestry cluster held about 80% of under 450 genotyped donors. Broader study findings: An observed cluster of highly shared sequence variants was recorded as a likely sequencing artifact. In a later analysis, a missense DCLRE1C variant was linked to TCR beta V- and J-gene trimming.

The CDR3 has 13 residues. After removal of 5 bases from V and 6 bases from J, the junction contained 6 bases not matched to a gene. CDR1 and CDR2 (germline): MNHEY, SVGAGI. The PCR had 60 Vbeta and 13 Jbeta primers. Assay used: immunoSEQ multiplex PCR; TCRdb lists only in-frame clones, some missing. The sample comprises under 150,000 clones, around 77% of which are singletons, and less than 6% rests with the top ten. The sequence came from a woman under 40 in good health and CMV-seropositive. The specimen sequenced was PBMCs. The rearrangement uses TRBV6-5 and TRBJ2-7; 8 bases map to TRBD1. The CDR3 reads CASSDPQGGEQYF. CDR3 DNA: TGTGCCAGCAGTGACCCACAGGGGGGCGAGCAGTACTTC.